The next 5 T cell receptor beta chains were all read from a single sample in a study of human T cells and chemical hapten exposure. TCRdb fed the RACE reads into MiXCR, producing one record per CDR3 protein. Of about 120,000 distinct CDR3 sequences listed, over 9% are singletons. The time point was: patch test 3, about 24 weeks after DPC sensitization. Treatment of the sample: therapeutic diphenylcyclopropenone sensitization with weekly scalp DPC. Here the sequenced sample was whole blood, taken in connection with sensitization to the hapten diphenylcyclopropenone (DPC). The origin of the receptors is a woman aged 50 to 65 with alopecia areata. Some clones in this sample may be carry-over from other donors' samples.

The chain uses TRBV28 and TRBJ1-5; D unresolved. Trimming cost V 3 bases and J 2 bases, with 14 bases left between them. CDR3 length: 16 residues. Looked up from germline, CDR1 is MDHEN and CDR2 is SYDVKM. CDR3 DNA: TGTGCCAGCAGTTTTTGGACGGGCCTGGGCAATCAGCCCCAGCATTTT. Protein product: CASSFWTGLGNQPQHF.

Many counts were recorded for this clonotype. The rearrangement joins TRBV20-1 to TRBJ2-7, with D uncertain. Germline CDR1 reads DFQATT; CDR2 reads SNEGSKA (reference sequence). Trimming shortened V by 0 bases and J by 0 bases, and 15 bases separated the two germline ends. The CDR3 runs 16 residues. Here the CDR3 DNA reads TGCAGTGCTAGAGATCCGTTTGGGCAGAACTCCTACGAGCAGTACTTC. Translating gives CSARDPFGQNSYEQYF.

This clonotype appeared a few times. This rearrangement joins TRBV29-1 to TRBJ2-7, with TRBD1 identical over 7 bases. The V segment lost 6 bases and the J segment 3 bases; nucleotides outside the gene matches: 14. CDR1 is SQVTM, CDR2 ANQGSEA, per germline. The CDR3 is 15 amino acids. In DNA, the CDR3 is TGCAGCGTGGTATATACAGGGGAAGGAGTCTACGAGCAGTACTTC. Amino acid sequence: CSVVYTGEGVYEQYF.

The gene calls are TRBV28 and TRBJ1-5; a possible D gene is TRBD1 (5 bases). Germline V gives CDR1 MDHEN, CDR2 SYDVKM. This CDR3 has 12 amino acids. Deletions cut 4 bases from V and 4 bases from J, with 5 bases between. The CDR3 sequence is CASSSGNQPQHF. As DNA, the CDR3 is TGTGCCAGCAGTTCAGGGAATCAGCCCCAGCATTTT.

This clonotype was recorded at least ten times. The gene calls are TRBV20-1 and TRBJ1-4; 9 bases map to TRBD1. Germline lookup yields CDR1 DFQATT and CDR2 SNEGSKA (reference sequence). The V segment lost 6 bases and the J segment 8 bases; nucleotides outside the gene matches: 7. The CDR3 totals 13 residues. CDR3 coding DNA: TGCAGTGCGCCACAGGGGGCTCGGGAAAAACTGTTTTTT. This gives the protein CSAPQGAREKLFF.